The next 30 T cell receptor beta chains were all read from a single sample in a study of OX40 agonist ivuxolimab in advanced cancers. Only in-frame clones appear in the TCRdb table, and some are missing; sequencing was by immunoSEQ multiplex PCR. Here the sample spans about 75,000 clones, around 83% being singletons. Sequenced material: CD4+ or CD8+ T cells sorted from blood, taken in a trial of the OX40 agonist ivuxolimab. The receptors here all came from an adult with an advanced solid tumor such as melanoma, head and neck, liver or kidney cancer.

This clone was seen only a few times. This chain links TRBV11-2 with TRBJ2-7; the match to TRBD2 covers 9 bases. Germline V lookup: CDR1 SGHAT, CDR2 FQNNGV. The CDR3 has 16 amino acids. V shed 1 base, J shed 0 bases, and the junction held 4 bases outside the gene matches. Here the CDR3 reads CASSLVTSGSSYEQYF. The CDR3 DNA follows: TGTGCCAGCAGCTTAGTGACTAGCGGAAGCTCCTACGAGCAGTACTTC. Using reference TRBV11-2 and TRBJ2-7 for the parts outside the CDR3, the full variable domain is EAGVAQSPRYKIIEKRQSVAFWCNPISGHATLYWYQQILGQGPKLLIQFQNNGVVDDSQLPKDRFSAERLKGVDSTLKIQPAKLEDSAVYLCASSLVTSGSSYEQYFGPGTRLTVT.

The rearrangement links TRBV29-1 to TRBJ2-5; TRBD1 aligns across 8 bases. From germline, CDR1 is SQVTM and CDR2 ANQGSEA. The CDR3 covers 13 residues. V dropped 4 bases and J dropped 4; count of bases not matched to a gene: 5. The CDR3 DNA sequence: TGCAGCGTTGGAACAGGGGGAGGAGAGACCCAGTACTTC. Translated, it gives CSVGTGGGETQYF.

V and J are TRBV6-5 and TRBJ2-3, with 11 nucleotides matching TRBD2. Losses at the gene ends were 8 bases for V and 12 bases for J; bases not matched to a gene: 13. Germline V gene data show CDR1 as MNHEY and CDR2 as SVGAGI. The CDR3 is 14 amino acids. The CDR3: CASAKISGRANQYF. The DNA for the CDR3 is TGTGCCAGCGCGAAAATTAGCGGGAGGGCCAATCAGTATTTT.

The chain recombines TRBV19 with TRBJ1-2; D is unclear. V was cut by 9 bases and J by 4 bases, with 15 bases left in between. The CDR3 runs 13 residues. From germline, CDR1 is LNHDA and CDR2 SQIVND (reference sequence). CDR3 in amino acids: CASHNGPPYGYTF. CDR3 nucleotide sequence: TGTGCCAGCCATAACGGGCCGCCCTATGGCTACACCTTC.

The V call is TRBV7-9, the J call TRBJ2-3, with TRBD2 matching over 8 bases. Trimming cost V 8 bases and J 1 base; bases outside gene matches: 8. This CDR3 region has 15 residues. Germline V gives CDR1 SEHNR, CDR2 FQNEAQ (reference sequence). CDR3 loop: CASVPQTSGTDTQYF. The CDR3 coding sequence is TGTGCCAGCGTCCCCCAGACTAGCGGCACAGATACGCAGTATTTT.

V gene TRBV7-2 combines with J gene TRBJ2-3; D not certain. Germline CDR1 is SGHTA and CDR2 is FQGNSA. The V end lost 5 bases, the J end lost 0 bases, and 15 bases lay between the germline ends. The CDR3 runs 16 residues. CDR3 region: CASSPGAFPSTDTQYF. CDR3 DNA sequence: TGTGCCAGCAGCCCGGGTGCCTTCCCTAGCACAGATACGCAGTATTTT. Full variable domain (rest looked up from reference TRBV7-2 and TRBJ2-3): GAGVSQSPSNKVTEKGKDVELRCDPISGHTALYWYRQSLGQGLEFLIYFQGNSAPDKSGLPSDRFSAERTGGSVSTLTIQRTQQEDSAVYLCASSPGAFPSTDTQYFGPGTRLTVL.

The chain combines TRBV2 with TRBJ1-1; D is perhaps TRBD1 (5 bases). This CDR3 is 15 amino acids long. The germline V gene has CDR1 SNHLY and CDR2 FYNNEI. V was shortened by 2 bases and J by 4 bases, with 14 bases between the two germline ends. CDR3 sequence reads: CASSERDVFATEAFF. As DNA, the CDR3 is TGTGCCAGCAGTGAACGGGACGTCTTTGCCACTGAAGCTTTCTTT.

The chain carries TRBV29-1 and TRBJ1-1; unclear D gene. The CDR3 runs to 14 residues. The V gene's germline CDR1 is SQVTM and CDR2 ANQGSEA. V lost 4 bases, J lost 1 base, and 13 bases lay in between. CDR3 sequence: CSVGQELPNTEAFF. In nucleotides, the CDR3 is TGCAGCGTTGGTCAGGAGTTACCGAACACTGAAGCTTTCTTT. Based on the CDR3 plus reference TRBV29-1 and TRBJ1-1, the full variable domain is SAVISQKPSRDICQRGTSLTIQCQVDSQVTMMFWYRQQPGQSLTLIATANQGSEATYESGFVIDKFPISRPNLTFSTLTVSNMSPEDSSIYLCSVGQELPNTEAFFGQGTRLTVV.

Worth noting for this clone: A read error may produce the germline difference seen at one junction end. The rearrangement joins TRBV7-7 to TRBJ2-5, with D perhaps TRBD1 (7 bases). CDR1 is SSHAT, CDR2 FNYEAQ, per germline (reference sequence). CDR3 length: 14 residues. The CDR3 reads CASSASGGQETQYF. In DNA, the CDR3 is TGTGCTAGCAGCGCGTCAGGGGGGCAAGAGACCCAGTACTTC.

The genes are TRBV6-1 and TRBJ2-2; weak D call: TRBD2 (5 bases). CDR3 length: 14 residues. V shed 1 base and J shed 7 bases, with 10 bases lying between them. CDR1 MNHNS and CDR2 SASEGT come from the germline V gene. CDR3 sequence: CASSEEAAGGELFF. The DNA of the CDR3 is TGTGCCAGCAGTGAAGAAGCGGCTGGCGGGGAGCTGTTTTTT.

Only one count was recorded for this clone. The CDR3 sequence is CASSMSYTEAFF. CDR3 nucleotides: TGTGCCAGTAGTATGTCTTACACTGAAGCTTTCTTT. J is TRBJ1-1 and V is TRBV19; D is uncertain. CDR3 length: 12 amino acids. Deletions cut 3 bases from V and 3 bases from J, with 5 bases between. CDR1 is LNHDA and CDR2 is SQIVND in the germline V gene (reference sequence).

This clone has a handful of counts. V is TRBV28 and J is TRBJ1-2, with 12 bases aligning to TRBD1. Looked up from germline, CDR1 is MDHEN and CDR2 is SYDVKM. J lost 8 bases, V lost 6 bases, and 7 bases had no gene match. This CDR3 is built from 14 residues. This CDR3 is CASRGGQGAQGYTF. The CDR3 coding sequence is TGTGCCAGCAGAGGGGGACAGGGGGCACAGGGCTACACCTTC.

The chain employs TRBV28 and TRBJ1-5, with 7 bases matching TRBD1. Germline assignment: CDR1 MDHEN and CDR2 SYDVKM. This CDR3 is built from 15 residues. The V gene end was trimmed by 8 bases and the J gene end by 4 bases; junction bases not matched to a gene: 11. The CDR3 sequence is CASRRLQGRNQPQHF. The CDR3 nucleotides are TGTGCCAGCCGACGCTTACAGGGGAGGAATCAGCCCCAGCATTTT. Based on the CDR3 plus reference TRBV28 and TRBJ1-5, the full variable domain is DVKVTQSSRYLVKRTGEKVFLECVQDMDHENMFWYRQDPGLGLRLIYFSYDVKMKEKGDIPEGYSVSREKKERFSLILESASTNQTSMYLCASRRLQGRNQPQHFGDGTRLSIL.

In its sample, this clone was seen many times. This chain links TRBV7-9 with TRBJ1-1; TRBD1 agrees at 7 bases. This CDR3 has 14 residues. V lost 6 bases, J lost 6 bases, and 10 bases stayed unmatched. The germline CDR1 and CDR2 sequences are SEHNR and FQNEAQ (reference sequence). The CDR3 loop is CASSQLTGASEAFF. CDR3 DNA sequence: TGTGCCAGCAGTCAACTTACAGGGGCCTCTGAAGCTTTCTTT.

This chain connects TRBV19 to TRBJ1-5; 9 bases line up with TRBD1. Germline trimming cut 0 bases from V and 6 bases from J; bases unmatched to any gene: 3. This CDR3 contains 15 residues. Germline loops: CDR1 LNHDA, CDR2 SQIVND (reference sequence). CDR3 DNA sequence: TGTGCCAGTAGTATAGAAGGGACAGGGATTCAGCCCCAGCATTTT. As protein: CASSIEGTGIQPQHF.

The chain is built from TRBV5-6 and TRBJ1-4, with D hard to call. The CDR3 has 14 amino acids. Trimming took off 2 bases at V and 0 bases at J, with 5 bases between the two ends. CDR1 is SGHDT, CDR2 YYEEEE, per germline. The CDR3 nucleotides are TGTGCCAGCAGCTTCAGTGCAACTAATGAAAAACTGTTTTTT. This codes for CASSFSATNEKLFF.

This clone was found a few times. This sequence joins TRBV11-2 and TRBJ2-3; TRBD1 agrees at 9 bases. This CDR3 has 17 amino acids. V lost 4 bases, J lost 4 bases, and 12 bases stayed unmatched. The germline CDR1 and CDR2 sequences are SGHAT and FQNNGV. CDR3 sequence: CASSSRVGTGYSDTQYF. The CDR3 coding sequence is TGTGCCAGCAGCTCAAGGGTTGGGACAGGGTATTCAGATACGCAGTATTTT.

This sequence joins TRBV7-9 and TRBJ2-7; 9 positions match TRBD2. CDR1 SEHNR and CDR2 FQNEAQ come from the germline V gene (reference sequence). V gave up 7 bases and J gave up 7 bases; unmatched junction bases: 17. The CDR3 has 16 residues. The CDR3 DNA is TGTGCCAGCACCTTTAGGGGGGGCAGAGGACTAGCGGAGCAGTACTTC. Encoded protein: CASTFRGGRGLAEQYF.

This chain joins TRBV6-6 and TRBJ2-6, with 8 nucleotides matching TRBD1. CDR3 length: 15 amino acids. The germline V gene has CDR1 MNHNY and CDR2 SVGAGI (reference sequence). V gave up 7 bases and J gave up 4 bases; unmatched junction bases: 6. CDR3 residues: CASTGQGAGANVLTF. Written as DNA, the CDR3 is TGTGCCAGCACGGGGCAGGGGGCGGGGGCCAACGTCCTGACTTTC.

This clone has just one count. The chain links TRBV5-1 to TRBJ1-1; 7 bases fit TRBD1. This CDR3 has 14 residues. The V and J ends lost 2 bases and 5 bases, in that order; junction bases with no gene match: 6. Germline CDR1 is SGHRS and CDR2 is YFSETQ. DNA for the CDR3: TGCGCCAGCAGCTTAGGCAGGGGGTGGACTGAAGCTTTCTTT. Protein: CASSLGRGWTEAFF.

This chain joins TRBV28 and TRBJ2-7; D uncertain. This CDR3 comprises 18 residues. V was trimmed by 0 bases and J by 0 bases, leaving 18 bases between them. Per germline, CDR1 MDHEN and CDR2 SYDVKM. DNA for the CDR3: TGTGCCAGCAGTTTATGGAGCGTGTACGGTATAAGCTCCTACGAGCAGTACTTC. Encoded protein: CASSLWSVYGISSYEQYF. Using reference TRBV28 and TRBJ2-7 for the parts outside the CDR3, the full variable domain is DVKVTQSSRYLVKRTGEKVFLECVQDMDHENMFWYRQDPGLGLRLIYFSYDVKMKEKGDIPEGYSVSREKKERFSLILESASTNQTSMYLCASSLWSVYGISSYEQYFGPGTRLTVT.

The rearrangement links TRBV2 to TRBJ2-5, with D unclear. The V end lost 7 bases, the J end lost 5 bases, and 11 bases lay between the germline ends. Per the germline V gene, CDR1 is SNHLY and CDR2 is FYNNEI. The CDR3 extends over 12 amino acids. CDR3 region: CASNYFGETQYF. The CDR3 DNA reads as TGTGCCAGCAATTACTTCGGGGAGACCCAGTACTTC.

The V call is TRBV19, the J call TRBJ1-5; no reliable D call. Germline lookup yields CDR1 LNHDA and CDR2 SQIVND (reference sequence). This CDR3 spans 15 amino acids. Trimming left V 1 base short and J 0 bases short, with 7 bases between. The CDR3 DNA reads TGTGCCAGTAGTATAGGACCCTATAGCAATCAGCCCCAGCATTTT. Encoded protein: CASSIGPYSNQPQHF.

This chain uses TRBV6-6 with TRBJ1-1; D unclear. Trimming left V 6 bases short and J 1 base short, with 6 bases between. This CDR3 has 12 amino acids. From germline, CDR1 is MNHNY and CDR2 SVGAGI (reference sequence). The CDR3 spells CASRGSNTEAFF. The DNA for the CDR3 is TGTGCCAGCAGGGGCTCGAACACTGAAGCTTTCTTT.

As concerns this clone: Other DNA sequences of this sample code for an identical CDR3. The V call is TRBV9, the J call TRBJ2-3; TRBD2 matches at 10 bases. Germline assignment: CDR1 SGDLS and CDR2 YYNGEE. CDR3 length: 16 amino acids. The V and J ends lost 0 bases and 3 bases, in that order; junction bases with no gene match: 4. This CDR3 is CASSVGASGRTDTQYF. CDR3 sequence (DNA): TGTGCCAGCAGCGTAGGTGCTAGCGGGAGAACAGATACGCAGTATTTT. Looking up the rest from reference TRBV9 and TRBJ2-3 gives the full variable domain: DSGVTQTPKHLITATGQRVTLRCSPRSGDLSVYWYQQSLDQGLQFLIQYYNGEERAKGNILERFSAQQFPDLHSELNLSSLELGDSALYFCASSVGASGRTDTQYFGPGTRLTVL.

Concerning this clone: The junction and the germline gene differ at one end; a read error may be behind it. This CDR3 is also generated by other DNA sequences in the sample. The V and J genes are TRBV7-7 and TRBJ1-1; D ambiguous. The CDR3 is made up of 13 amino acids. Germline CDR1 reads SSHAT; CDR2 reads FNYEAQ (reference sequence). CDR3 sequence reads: CASSLSGNTEAFF. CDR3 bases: TGTGCTAGCAGCTTATCGGGGAACACTGAAGCTTTCTTT.

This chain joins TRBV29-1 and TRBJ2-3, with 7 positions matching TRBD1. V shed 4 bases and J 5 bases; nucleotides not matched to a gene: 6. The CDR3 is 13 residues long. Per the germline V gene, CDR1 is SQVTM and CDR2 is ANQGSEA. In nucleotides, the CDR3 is TGCAGCGTTGGAACAGGGGCGAGAGATACGCAGTATTTT. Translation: CSVGTGARDTQYF.

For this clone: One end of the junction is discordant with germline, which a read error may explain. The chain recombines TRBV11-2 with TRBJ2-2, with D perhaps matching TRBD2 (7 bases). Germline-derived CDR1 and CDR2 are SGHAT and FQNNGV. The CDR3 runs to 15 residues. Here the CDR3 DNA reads TGTGCCAGCAGCCCTGGGGGGGCGAAAACCGGGGAGCTGTTTTTT. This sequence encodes CASSPGGAKTGELFF.

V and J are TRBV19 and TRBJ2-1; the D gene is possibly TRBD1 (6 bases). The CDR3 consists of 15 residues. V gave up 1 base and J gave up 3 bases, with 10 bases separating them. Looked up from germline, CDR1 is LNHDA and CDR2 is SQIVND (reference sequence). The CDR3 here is CASSIAADSYNEQFF. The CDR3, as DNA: TGTGCCAGTAGTATAGCGGCGGACAGCTACAATGAGCAGTTCTTC.

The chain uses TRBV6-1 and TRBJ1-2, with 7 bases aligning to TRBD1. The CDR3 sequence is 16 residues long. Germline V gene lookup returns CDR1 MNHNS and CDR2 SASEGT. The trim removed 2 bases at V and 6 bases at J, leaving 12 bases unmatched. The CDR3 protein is CASSERGQPPQNGYTF. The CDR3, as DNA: TGTGCCAGCAGTGAACGGGGACAGCCTCCCCAAAATGGCTACACCTTC.